This entry features one T cell receptor (beta chain) sequence. This sample was included in a study of blood T cell repertoires in COVID-19. As handled by the study authors: Quantification of nucleated cells was approximated via reference gene primer amplification. TCRdb keeps only in-frame clones here, not all; method: immunoSEQ multiplex PCR. V, J and clone size reflect that table, while D and trimming were determined from the DNA. This sample has 80,000 to 100,000 clones, with around 93% found just once. This CDR3 spans 17 amino acids. J gave up 3 bases and V 0 bases, and 7 bases lay outside the gene matches. Germline V gene sequence: CDR1 MNHEY, CDR2 SMNVEV (reference sequence).

This sequence joins TRBV27 and TRBJ2-7, with 11 positions matching TRBD1. Specimen: peripheral blood. The sequence derives from a human donor with active COVID-19. The donor label of this sample is uncertain. DNA of the CDR3: TGTGCCAGCAGTTTATCCGTCGGGACAGGGGGTCTCTACGAGCAGTACTTC. Its protein is CASSLSVGTGGLYEQYF.